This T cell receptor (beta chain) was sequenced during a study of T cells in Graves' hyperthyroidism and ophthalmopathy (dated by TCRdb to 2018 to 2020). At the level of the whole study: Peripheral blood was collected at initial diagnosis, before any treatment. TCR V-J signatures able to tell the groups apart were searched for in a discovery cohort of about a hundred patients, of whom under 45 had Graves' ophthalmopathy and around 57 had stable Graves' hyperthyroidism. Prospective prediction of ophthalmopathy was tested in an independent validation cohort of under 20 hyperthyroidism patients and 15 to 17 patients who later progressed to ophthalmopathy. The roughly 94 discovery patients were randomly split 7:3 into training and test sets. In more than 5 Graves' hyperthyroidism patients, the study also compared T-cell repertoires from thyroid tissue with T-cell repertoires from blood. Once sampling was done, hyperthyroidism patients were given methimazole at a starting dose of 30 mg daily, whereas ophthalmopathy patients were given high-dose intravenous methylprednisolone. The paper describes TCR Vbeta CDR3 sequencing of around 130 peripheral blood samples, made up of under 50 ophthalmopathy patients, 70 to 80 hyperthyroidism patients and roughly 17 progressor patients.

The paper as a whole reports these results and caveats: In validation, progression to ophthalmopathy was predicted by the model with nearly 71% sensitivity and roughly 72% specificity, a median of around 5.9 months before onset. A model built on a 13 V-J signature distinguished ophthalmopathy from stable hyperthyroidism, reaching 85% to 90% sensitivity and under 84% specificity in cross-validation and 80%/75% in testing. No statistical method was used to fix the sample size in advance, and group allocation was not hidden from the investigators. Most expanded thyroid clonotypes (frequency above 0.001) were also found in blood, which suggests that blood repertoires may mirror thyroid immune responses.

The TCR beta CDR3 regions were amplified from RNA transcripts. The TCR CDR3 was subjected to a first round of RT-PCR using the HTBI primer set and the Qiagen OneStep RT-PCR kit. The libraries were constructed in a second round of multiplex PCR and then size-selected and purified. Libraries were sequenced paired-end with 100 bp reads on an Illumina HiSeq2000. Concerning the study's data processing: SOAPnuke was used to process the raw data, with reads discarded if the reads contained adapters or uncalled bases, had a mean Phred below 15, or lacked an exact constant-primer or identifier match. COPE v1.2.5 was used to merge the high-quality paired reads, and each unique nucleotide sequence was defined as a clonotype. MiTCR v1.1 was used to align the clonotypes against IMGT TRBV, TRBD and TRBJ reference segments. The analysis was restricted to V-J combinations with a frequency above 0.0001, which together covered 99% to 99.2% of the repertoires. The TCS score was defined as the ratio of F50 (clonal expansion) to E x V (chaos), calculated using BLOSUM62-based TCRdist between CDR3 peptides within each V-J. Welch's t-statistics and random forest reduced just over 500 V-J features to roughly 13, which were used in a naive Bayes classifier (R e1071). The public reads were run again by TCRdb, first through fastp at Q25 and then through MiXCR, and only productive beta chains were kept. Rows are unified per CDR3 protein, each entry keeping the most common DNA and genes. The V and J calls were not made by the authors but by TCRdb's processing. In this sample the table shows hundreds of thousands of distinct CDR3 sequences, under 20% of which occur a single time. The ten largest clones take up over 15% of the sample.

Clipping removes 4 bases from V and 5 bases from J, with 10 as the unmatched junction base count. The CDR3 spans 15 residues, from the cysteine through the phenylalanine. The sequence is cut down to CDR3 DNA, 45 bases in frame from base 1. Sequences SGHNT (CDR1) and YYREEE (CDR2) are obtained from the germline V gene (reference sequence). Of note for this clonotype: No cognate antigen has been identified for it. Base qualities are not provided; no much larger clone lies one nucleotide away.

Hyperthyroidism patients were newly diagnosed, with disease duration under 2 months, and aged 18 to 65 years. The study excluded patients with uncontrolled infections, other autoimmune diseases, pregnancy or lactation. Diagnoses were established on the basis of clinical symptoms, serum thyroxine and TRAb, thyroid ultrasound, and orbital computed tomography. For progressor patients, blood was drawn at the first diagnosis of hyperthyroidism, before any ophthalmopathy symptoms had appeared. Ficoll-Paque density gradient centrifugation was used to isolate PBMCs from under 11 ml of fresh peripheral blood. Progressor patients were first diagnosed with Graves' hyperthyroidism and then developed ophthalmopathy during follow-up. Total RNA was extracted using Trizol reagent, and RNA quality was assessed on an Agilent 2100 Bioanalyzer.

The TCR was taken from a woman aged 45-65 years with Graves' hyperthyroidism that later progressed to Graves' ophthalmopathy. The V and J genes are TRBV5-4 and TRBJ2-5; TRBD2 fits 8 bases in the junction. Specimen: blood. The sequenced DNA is TGTGCCAGCAGCACCGAATGGACTAGCTGGGAGACCCAGTACTTC. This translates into CASSTEWTSWETQYF.